The 30 T cell receptor beta chains below were found in one sample sequenced in a study of CD8 T cells in ankylosing spondylitis. TCRdb re-called the 5' RACE reads with MiXCR, one entry per CDR3 protein. The repertoire holds some 180,000 distinct CDR3 sequences, with 15% to 20% as singletons. The sample consisted of blood, either unsorted or a sorted T cell fraction (not recorded which). Receptors originate from a male donor aged 10 to 30 with ankylosing spondylitis or in good health (not recorded which).

This clonotype was detected many times. The V gene is TRBV3-1, the J gene TRBJ1-5; TRBD1 might be the D (5 bases). The length of the CDR3 is 14 residues. V lost 6 bases to trimming and J lost 3 bases, with 12 bases between them. Germline V lookup: CDR1 LGHDT, CDR2 YNNKEL (reference sequence). The CDR3 DNA reads TGTGCCAGCAGTGCGGGGGTGTCCAATCAGCCCCAGCATTTT. The encoded protein is CASSAGVSNQPQHF.

The chain carries TRBV29-1 and TRBJ2-7; tentatively, D is TRBD2 (7 bases). Between the trimmed V and J ends, which lost 1 base and 3 bases, there was a span of 13 bases. The germline V gene has CDR1 SQVTM and CDR2 ANQGSEA. The CDR3 spans 14 residues. CDR3 sequence: CSVEVRGGGYEQYF. As DNA, the CDR3 is TGCAGCGTTGAAGTGAGGGGAGGGGGCTACGAGCAGTACTTC.

J is TRBJ2-6 and V is TRBV7-2; D is possibly TRBD1 (5 bases). Germline loops: CDR1 SGHTA, CDR2 FQGNSA. The CDR3 is 16 residues long. The V end was cut by 2 bases, the J end by 1 base, with 9 bases between. The chain's CDR3 is CASSLQGRSGANVLTF. The DNA for the CDR3 is TGTGCCAGCAGCTTACAGGGCCGGTCTGGGGCCAACGTCCTGACTTTC.

This clonotype occurred many times. V gene TRBV5-1 combines with J gene TRBJ1-4; D is undetermined. The V end lost 1 base, the J end lost 0 bases, and 10 bases lay between the germline ends. The length of the CDR3 is 16 residues. Germline assignment: CDR1 SGHRS and CDR2 YFSETQ. CDR3 sequence: CASSLRPVATNEKLFF. DNA of the CDR3: TGCGCCAGCAGCTTGAGGCCTGTTGCAACTAATGAAAAACTGTTTTTT. The full variable domain, with the rest looked up from reference TRBV5-1 and TRBJ1-4, is KAGVTQTPRYLIKTRGQQVTLSCSPISGHRSVSWYQQTPGQGLQFLFEYFSETQRNKGNFPGRFSGRQFSNSRSEMNVSTLELGDSALYLCASSLRPVATNEKLFFGSGTQLSVL.

The table lists this clonotype with many counts. This chain links TRBV20-1 with TRBJ2-1; no clear D gene. The V end was cut by 2 bases, the J end by 1 base, with 6 bases between. The CDR3 totals 13 residues. Germline lookup yields CDR1 DFQATT and CDR2 SNEGSKA (reference sequence). The CDR3 nucleotides are TGCAGTGCTAGAACTTTATCCTACAATGAGCAGTTCTTC. Translated, it gives CSARTLSYNEQFF.

Ten or more counts support this clonotype. The chain joins TRBV12-3 or TRBV12-4 to TRBJ2-6; D not certain. V shed 5 bases and J shed 1 base, with 9 bases lying between them. The CDR3 has 15 residues. CDR3 coding DNA: TGTGCCAGCAGTCCATCTAGATCTGGGGCCAACGTCCTGACTTTC. Amino acids: CASSPSRSGANVLTF.

This clonotype was seen at least ten times. The chain is built from TRBV5-5 and TRBJ2-7; no clear D gene. Trimming pared 4 bases from V and 5 bases from J, leaving 10 bases between. Germline V gene sequence: CDR1 SGHKS, CDR2 YYEKEE (reference sequence). The CDR3 is 12 residues long. For the CDR3, the DNA is TGTGCCAGCAGCCCCGACCCCAACGAGCAGTACTTC. Its protein product is CASSPDPNEQYF.

This clonotype was seen ten or more times. This chain links TRBV12-3 or TRBV12-4 with TRBJ2-7; D may correspond to TRBD1 or TRBD2 (6 bases each). The CDR3 spans 15 residues. V shed 5 bases and J shed 2 bases, with 16 bases lying between them. CDR3 bases: TGTGCCAGCAGTCTACAGGGTGGAGGGCCCTACGAGCAGTACTTC. Translation gives CASSLQGGGPYEQYF.

The rearrangement links TRBV12-3 or TRBV12-4 to TRBJ2-7; 7 bases line up with TRBD1. V dropped 2 bases and J dropped 4; count of bases not matched to a gene: 5. The CDR3 extends over 14 amino acids. This CDR3 is CASSLLGTAYEQYF. DNA of the CDR3: TGTGCCAGCAGTTTACTGGGGACAGCTTACGAGCAGTACTTC.

This clonotype was recorded many times. The chain employs TRBV7-3 and TRBJ2-2, with 9 nucleotides matching TRBD2. Germline-derived CDR1 and CDR2 are SGHTA and FQGTGA. CDR3 length: 17 residues. Germline trimming cut 5 bases from V and 5 bases from J; bases unmatched to any gene: 12. Here the CDR3 reads CASSPQLAGVNTGELFF. The DNA for the CDR3 is TGTGCCAGCAGCCCACAATTAGCGGGAGTAAATACCGGGGAGCTGTTTTTT.

The table lists this clonotype with many counts. The rearrangement uses TRBV19 and TRBJ2-7, with 9 positions matching TRBD1. V trimming: 5 bases; J trimming: 4 bases; junction bases outside the gene matches: 9. This CDR3 is 15 amino acids long. Germline loops: CDR1 LNHDA, CDR2 SQIVND (reference sequence). DNA for the CDR3: TGTGCCAGTAGTTTGGGGGGGACAGGGATATACGAGCAGTACTTC. Translating gives CASSLGGTGIYEQYF. Filled out from reference TRBV19 and TRBJ2-7, the complete variable domain reads DGGITQSPKYLFRKEGQNVTLSCEQNLNHDAMYWYRQDPGQGLRLIYYSQIVNDFQKGDIAEGYSVSREKKESFPLTVTSAQKNPTAFYLCASSLGGTGIYEQYFGPGTRLTVT.

This rearrangement joins TRBV7-9 to TRBJ2-7; D is unclear. The V gene's germline CDR1 is SEHNR and CDR2 FQNEAQ (reference sequence). Trimming pared 5 bases from V and 2 bases from J, leaving 10 bases between. The CDR3 has 13 amino acids. The CDR3, as DNA: TGTGCCAGCAGCCCGAATGGGCCCTACGAGCAGTACTTC. Its translation: CASSPNGPYEQYF.

This clonotype occurred many times. The rearrangement uses TRBV12-3 or TRBV12-4 and TRBJ2-2; D is unclear. This CDR3 is built from 14 residues. V was trimmed by 6 bases and J by 3 bases, leaving 11 bases between them. The CDR3 sequence: CASRLQWHTGELFF. CDR3 nucleotide sequence: TGTGCCAGCAGATTACAGTGGCACACCGGGGAGCTGTTTTTT.

In this sample, this clonotype turned up many times. The chain's CDR3 is CASSQSGRREQYV. Here the CDR3 DNA reads TGTGCCAGCAGCCAGAGCGGGAGGAGGGAGCAGTACGTC. J is TRBJ2-7 and V is TRBV7-9; 9 bases are a match to TRBD2. After removal of 5 bases from V and 7 bases from J, the junction contained 6 bases not matched to a gene. CDR1 is SEHNR, CDR2 FQNEAQ, per germline (reference sequence). The CDR3 spans 13 residues.

This clonotype was counted many times. The chain carries TRBV12-3 or TRBV12-4 and TRBJ2-1; D not resolved. The germline V and J ends were trimmed by 4 bases and 6 bases, with 16 bases remaining between them. The CDR3 runs to 15 residues. CDR3 nucleotides: TGTGCCAGCAGTTCCCGGAACAATCCCCCCAATGAGCAGTTCTTC. It translates to CASSSRNNPPNEQFF.

This clonotype appeared many times. The chain carries TRBV20-1 and TRBJ1-5, with TRBD1 matching over 10 bases. V shed 6 bases, J shed 3 bases, and the junction held 8 bases outside the gene matches. CDR1 and CDR2 from the germline V gene are DFQATT and SNEGSKA (reference sequence). This CDR3 is built from 15 residues. Here the CDR3 reads CSALPGQGINQPQHF. DNA for the CDR3: TGCAGTGCCCTCCCGGGACAGGGGATCAATCAGCCCCAGCATTTT.

V usage is TRBV6-5 and J usage is TRBJ2-3, with D possibly called TRBD1 or TRBD2 (6 bases each). The CDR3 consists of 15 residues. Trimming stripped 4 bases from V and 2 bases from J, with 13 bases between. The germline CDR1 and CDR2 sequences are MNHEY and SVGAGI. This CDR3 reads CASSLQGLYTDTQYF. The CDR3 DNA reads as TGTGCCAGCAGTTTACAGGGACTTTACACAGATACGCAGTATTTT.

This clonotype was found many times. The gene calls are TRBV6-5 and TRBJ2-6, with D hard to call. The V gene's germline CDR1 is MNHEY and CDR2 SVGAGI. The V and J ends lost 8 bases and 1 base respectively, with 0 bases between them. The CDR3 is 11 amino acids. The DNA for the CDR3 is TGTGCCAGCTCTGGGGCCAACGTCCTGACTTTC. Translated: CASSGANVLTF.

This clonotype occurred many times. V gene TRBV6-2 or TRBV6-3 combines with J gene TRBJ1-1; 7 bases are shared with TRBD1. CDR1 and CDR2 (germline): MNHEY, SVGEGT. Trimming cost V 4 bases and J 7 bases; bases outside gene matches: 3. The length of the CDR3 is 12 residues. CDR3 bases: TGTGCCAGCAGTTTGGGACAGATTGAAGCTTTCTTT. Protein: CASSLGQIEAFF.

This chain links TRBV27 with TRBJ2-7, with D perhaps assigned TRBD1 or TRBD2 (5 bases each). CDR1 and CDR2 from the germline V gene are MNHEY and SMNVEV (reference sequence). Trimming took off 5 bases at V and 5 bases at J, with 16 bases between the two ends. This CDR3 spans 14 amino acids. CDR3 sequence reads: CASSPMGEPHEQYV. DNA of the CDR3: TGTGCCAGCAGTCCCATGGGGGAGCCACACGAGCAGTACGTC.

This clonotype was recorded at least ten times. The chain recombines TRBV14 with TRBJ2-1, with 10 bases matching TRBD1. Trimming removed 4 bases from V and 12 bases from J; junction bases left unmatched: 12. The CDR3 sequence is 15 residues long. Germline values: CDR1 SGHDN, CDR2 FVKESK. The CDR3 here is CASSPGTGVYVGQFF. CDR3 nucleotide sequence: TGTGCCAGCAGCCCTGGGACAGGGGTGTATGTAGGGCAGTTCTTC.

This clonotype has at least ten counts. The rearrangement links TRBV6-1 to TRBJ2-1; D is unresolved. V lost 6 bases and J lost 6, with 21 bases in between. The CDR3 totals 16 residues. Germline V lookup: CDR1 MNHNS, CDR2 SASEGT. The CDR3 is CASSNELGSITNEQFF. The CDR3 DNA sequence: TGTGCCAGCAGCAACGAATTGGGTTCGATTACCAATGAGCAGTTCTTC.

The V call is TRBV5-1, the J call TRBJ2-2; 8 bases are a match to TRBD1. The V and J ends lost 2 bases and 1 base, in that order; junction bases with no gene match: 4. The CDR3 sequence is 16 residues long. The V gene's germline CDR1 is SGHRS and CDR2 YFSETQ. The CDR3 sequence: CASSFGRGQNTGELFF. CDR3 nucleotides: TGCGCCAGCAGCTTTGGCAGGGGGCAGAACACCGGGGAGCTGTTTTTT.

The rearrangement links TRBV18 to TRBJ2-1; TRBD2 matches 7 bases. The CDR3 extends over 15 amino acids. The germline CDR1 and CDR2 sequences are KGHSH and LQKENI. V shed 2 bases and J 7 bases; nucleotides not matched to a gene: 8. This CDR3 is CASSPASGYGNEQFF. The DNA of the CDR3 is TGTGCCAGCTCACCAGCTAGCGGCTACGGGAATGAGCAGTTCTTC.

This clonotype was detected many times. The chain is built from TRBV5-1 and TRBJ2-2; D gene unclear. V lost 0 bases to trimming and J lost 5 bases, with 11 bases between them. The CDR3 sequence is 15 residues long. Germline CDR1 and CDR2: SGHRS and YFSETQ. The CDR3, as DNA: TGCGCCAGCAGCTTGGTCCTGGCCGGGACCGGGGAGCTGTTTTTT. This codes for CASSLVLAGTGELFF.

The table lists this clonotype with many counts. The chain recombines TRBV24-1 with TRBJ1-1; D is unclear. Germline V lookup: CDR1 KGHDR, CDR2 SFDVKD. The length of the CDR3 is 14 residues. V was trimmed by 4 bases and J by 5 bases, leaving 13 bases between them. CDR3 DNA: TGTGCCACCAGTGAGTCTGGGTCGCAGACTGAAGCTTTCTTT. Translation gives CATSESGSQTEAFF.

Many counts were recorded for this clonotype. This chain connects TRBV5-1 to TRBJ1-5; 8 nucleotides agree with TRBD1. Losses at the gene ends were 3 bases for V and 3 bases for J; bases not matched to a gene: 2. The CDR3 is made up of 14 amino acids. Per germline, CDR1 SGHRS and CDR2 YFSETQ. Here the CDR3 DNA reads TGCGCCAGCAGCTCGGGACAGGCCAATCAGCCCCAGCATTTT. It translates to CASSSGQANQPQHF.

This clonotype was recorded many times. This sequence joins TRBV5-1 and TRBJ2-1; D may be TRBD1 or TRBD2 (5 bases each). With 4 bases removed from V and 12 bases from J, the gap between germline ends came to 11 bases. The CDR3 totals 11 residues. Germline CDR1 is SGHRS and CDR2 is YFSETQ. The CDR3 sequence: CASSRDVRQFF. The CDR3 region has the DNA TGCGCCAGCAGCCGGGACGTCCGGCAGTTCTTC.

This clonotype has more than one count but fewer than ten. The chain links TRBV6-4 to TRBJ2-1; perhaps TRBD1 as D (6 bases). Germline CDR1 is MRHNA and CDR2 is SNTAGT. V was cut by 6 bases and J by 5 bases, with 11 bases left in between. This CDR3 comprises 13 residues. The CDR3 DNA reads TGTGCCAGCAGCCCTACAGGGAACAATGAGCAGTTCTTC. It is translated as CASSPTGNNEQFF.

This rearrangement joins TRBV7-3 to TRBJ2-1, with a weak D call TRBD2 (6 bases). Germline V gives CDR1 SGHTA, CDR2 FQGTGA. V was pared by 3 bases and J by 3 bases, with 9 bases between. The CDR3 is 14 amino acids. In DNA form, the CDR3 reads TGTGCCAGCAGCTTCCGACTAGTCTACAATGAGCAGTTCTTC. This sequence encodes CASSFRLVYNEQFF.